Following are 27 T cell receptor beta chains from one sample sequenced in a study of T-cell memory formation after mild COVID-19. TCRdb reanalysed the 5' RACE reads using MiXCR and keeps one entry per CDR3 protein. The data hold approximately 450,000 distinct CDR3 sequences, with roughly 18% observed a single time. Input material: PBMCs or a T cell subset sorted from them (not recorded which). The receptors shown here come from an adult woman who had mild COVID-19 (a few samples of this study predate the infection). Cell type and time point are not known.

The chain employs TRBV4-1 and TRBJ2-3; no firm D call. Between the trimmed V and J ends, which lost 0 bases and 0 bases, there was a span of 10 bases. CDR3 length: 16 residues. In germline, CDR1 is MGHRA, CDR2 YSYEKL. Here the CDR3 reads CASSQDQQKSTDTQYF. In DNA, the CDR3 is TGCGCCAGCAGCCAAGATCAACAGAAAAGCACAGATACGCAGTATTTT.

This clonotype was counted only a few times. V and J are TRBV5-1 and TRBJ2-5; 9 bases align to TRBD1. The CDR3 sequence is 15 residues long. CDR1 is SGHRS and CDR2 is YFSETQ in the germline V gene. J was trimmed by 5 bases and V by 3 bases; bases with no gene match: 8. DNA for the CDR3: TGCGCCAGCAGCTCCACTACAGGGGGCAGGGAGACCCAGTACTTC. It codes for CASSSTTGGRETQYF.

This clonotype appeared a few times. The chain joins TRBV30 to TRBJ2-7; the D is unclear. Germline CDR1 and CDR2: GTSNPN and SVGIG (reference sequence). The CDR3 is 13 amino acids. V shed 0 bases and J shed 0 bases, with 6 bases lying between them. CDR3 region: CAWSVGNSYEQYF. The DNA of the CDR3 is TGTGCCTGGAGTGTGGGTAACTCCTACGAGCAGTACTTC.

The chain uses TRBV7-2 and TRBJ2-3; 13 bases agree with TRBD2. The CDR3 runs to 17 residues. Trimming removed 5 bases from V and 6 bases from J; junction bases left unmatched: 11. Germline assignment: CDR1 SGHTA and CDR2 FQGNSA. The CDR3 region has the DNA TGTGCCAGCAGCCCCCCGACTAGCGGGAGGATGGGGGATACGCAGTATTTT. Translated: CASSPPTSGRMGDTQYF.

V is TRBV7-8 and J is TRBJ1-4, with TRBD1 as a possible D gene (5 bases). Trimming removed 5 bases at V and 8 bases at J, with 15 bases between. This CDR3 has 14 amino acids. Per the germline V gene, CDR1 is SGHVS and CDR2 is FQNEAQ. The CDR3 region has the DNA TGTGCCAGCAGCAAGCAGGGTCTCGGGGAAAAACTGTTTTTT. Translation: CASSKQGLGEKLFF. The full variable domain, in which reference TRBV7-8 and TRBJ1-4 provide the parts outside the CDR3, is GAGVSQSPRYKVAKRGQDVALRCDPISGHVSLFWYQQALGQGPEFLTYFQNEAQLDKSGLPSDRFFAERPEGSVSTLKIQRTQQEDSAVYLCASSKQGLGEKLFFGSGTQLSVL.

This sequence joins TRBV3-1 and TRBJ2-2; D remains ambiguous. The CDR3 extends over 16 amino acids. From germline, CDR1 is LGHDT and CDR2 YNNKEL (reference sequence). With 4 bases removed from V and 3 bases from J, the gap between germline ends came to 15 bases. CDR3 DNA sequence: TGTGCCAGCAGCCCGGGCCGAAACATCTACACCGGGGAGCTGTTTTTT. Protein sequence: CASSPGRNIYTGELFF.

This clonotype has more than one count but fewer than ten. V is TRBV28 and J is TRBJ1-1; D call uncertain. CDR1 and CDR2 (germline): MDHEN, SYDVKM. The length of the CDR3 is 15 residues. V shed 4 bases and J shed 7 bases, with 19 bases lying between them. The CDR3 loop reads CASSSSARHGVEAFF. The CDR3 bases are TGTGCCAGCAGTTCGTCAGCCAGGCATGGGGTTGAAGCTTTCTTT.

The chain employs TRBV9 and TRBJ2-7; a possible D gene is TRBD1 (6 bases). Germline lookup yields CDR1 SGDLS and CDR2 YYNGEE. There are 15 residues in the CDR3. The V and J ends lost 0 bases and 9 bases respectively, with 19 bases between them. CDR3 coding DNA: TGTGCCAGCAGCGTAGGAGAGGGGGACGGCTTTGGGCAGTACTTC. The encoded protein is CASSVGEGDGFGQYF.

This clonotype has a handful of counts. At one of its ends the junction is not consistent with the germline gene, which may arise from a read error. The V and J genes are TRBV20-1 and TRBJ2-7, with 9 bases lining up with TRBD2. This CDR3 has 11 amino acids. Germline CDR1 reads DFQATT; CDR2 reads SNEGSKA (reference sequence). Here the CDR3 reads CSASRGGDFSF. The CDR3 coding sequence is TGCAGTGCTAGTCGCGGGGGGGACTTCTCCTTC.

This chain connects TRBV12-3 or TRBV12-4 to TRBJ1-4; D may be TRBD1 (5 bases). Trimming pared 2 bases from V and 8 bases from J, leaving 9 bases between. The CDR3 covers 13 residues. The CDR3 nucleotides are TGTGCCAGCAGTTTACGGGGGGACGAAAAACTGTTTTTT. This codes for CASSLRGDEKLFF.

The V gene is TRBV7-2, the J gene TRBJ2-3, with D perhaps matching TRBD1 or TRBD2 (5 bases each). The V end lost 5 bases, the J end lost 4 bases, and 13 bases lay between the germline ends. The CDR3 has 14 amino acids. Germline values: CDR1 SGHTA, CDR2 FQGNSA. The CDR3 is CASSPGLGADTQYF. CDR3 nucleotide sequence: TGTGCCAGCAGCCCTGGCTTGGGGGCAGATACGCAGTATTTT.

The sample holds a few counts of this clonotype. In nucleotides, the CDR3 is TGTGCCAGCAGCGCACAGAGGACTAGCGGGAGGGGAGGACCCTACAATGAGCAGTTCTTC. Translated: CASSAQRTSGRGGPYNEQFF. The chain employs TRBV7-2 and TRBJ2-1; 15 bases are shared with TRBD2. V lost 5 bases and J lost 2; bases outside the gene matches: 13. The CDR3 consists of 20 residues. CDR1 is SGHTA, CDR2 FQGNSA, per germline.

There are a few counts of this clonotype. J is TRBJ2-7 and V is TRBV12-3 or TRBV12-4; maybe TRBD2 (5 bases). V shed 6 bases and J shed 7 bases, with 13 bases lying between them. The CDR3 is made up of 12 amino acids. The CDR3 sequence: CASSATEREQYF. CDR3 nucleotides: TGTGCCAGCAGCGCTACAGAGCGGGAGCAGTACTTC.

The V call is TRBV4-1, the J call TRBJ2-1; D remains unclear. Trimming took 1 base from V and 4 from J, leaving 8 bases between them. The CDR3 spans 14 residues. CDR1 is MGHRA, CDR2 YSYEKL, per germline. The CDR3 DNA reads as TGCGCCAGCAGCCAAGGACTGGCATACAATGAGCAGTTCTTC. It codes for CASSQGLAYNEQFF.

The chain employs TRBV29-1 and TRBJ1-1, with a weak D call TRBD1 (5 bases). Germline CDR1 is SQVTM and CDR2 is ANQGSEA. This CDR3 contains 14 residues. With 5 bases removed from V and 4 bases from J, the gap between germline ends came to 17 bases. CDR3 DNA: TGCAGCGTTAGTTTTGAGGGGTGGAGCACTGAAGCTTTCTTT. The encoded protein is CSVSFEGWSTEAFF.

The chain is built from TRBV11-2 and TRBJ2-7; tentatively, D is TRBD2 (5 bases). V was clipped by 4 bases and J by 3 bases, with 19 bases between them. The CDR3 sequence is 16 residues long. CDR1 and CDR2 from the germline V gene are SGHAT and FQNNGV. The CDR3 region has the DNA TGTGCCAGCAGCTCCGGTCTCGCGGGTAGGAGCTACGAGCAGTACTTC. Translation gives CASSSGLAGRSYEQYF.

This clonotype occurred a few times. This CDR3 reads CASSTRDRGLDEQYF. CDR3 DNA sequence: TGTGCCAGCAGCACCAGGGACAGGGGGCTCGACGAGCAGTACTTC. The V call is TRBV6-5, the J call TRBJ2-7, with 12 nucleotides matching TRBD1. The V gene's germline CDR1 is MNHEY and CDR2 SVGAGI. This CDR3 contains 15 residues. Unmatched junction bases numbered 8, after V lost 6 bases and J lost 5 bases.

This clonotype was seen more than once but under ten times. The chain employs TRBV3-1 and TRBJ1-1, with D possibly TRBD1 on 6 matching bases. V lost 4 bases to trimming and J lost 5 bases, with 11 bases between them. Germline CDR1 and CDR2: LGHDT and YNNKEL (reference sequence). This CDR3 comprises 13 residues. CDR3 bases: TGTGCCAGCAGCCCCAGGGGAAGGACTGAAGCTTTCTTT. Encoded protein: CASSPRGRTEAFF.

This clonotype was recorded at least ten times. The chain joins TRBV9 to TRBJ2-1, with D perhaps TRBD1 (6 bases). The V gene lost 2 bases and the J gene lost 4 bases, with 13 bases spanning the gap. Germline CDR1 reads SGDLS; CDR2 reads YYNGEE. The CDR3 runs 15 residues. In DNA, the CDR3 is TGTGCCAGCAGCGTGCAGGGGTCGGATTACAATGAGCAGTTCTTC. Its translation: CASSVQGSDYNEQFF.

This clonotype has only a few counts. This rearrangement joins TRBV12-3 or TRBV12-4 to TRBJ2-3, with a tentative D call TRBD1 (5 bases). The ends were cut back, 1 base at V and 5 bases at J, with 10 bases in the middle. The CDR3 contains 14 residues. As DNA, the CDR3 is TGTGCCAGCAGTTTAGGGGGCTCGGTAGATACGCAGTATTTT. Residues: CASSLGGSVDTQYF.

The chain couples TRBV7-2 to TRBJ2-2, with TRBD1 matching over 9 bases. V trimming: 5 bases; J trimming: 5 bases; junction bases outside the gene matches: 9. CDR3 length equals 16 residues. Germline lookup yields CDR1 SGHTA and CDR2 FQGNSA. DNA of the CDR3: TGTGCCAGCAGCCCTGCCGGGACAGGGAGTACCGGGGAGCTGTTTTTT. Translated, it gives CASSPAGTGSTGELFF.

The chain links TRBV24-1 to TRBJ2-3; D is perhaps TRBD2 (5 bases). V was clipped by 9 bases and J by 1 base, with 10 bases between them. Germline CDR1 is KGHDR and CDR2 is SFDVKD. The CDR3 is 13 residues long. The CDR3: CATGLEGTDTQYF. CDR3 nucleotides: TGTGCCACCGGTTTGGAGGGCACAGATACGCAGTATTTT.

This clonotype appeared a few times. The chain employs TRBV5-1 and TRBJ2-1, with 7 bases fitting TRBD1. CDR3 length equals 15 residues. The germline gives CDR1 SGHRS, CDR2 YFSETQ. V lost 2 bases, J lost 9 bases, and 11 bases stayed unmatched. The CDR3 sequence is CASSLQGPPEGEQFF. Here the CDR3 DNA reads TGCGCCAGCAGCTTACAGGGGCCTCCCGAGGGTGAGCAGTTCTTC.

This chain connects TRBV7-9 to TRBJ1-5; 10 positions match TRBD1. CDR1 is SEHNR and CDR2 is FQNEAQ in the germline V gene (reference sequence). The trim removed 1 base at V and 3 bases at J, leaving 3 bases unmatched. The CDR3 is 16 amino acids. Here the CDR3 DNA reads TGTGCCAGCAGCTTAGGGGGACAGGGGATCAATCAGCCCCAGCATTTT. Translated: CASSLGGQGINQPQHF.

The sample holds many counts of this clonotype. The CDR3 region has the DNA TGCGCCAGCAGCCGACAAGGGTGGAAGTTCATGAACACTGAAGCTTTCTTT. Amino acid sequence: CASSRQGWKFMNTEAFF. V usage is TRBV4-3 and J usage is TRBJ1-1; D gene uncertain. Trimming pared 4 bases from V and 0 bases from J, leaving 18 bases between. The CDR3 runs to 17 residues. Germline values: CDR1 LGHNA, CDR2 YSLEER.

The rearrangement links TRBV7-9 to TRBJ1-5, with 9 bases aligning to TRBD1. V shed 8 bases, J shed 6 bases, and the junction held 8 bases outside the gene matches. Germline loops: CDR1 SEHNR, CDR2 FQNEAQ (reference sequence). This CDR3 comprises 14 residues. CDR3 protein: CASGPAGQGQPQHF. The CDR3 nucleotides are TGTGCCAGCGGCCCGGCGGGACAGGGTCAGCCCCAGCATTTT. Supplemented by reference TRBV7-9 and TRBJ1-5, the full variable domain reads DTGVSQNPRHKITKRGQNVTFRCDPISEHNRLYWYRQTLGQGPEFLTYFQNEAQLEKSRLLSDRFSAERPKGSFSTLEIQRTEQGDSAMYLCASGPAGQGQPQHFGDGTRLSIL.

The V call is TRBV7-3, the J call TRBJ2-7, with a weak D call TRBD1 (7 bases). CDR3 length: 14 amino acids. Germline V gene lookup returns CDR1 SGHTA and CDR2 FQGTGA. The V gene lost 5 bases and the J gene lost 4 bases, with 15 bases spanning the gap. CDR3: CASSPKPGGYEQYF. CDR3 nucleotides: TGTGCCAGCAGCCCTAAGCCAGGGGGGTACGAGCAGTACTTC.